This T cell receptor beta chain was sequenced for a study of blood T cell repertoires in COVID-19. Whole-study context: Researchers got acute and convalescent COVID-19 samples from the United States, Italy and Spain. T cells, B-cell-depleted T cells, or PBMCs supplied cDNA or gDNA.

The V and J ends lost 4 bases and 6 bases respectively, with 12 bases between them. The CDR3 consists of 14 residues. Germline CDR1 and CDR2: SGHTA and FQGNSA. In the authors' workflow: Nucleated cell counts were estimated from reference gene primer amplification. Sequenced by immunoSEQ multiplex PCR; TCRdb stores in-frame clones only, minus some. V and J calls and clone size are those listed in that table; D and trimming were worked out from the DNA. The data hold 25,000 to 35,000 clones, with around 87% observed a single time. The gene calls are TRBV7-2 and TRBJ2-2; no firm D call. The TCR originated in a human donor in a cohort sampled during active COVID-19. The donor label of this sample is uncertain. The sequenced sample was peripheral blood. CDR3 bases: TGTGCCAGCAGCTCCTCCCCACTCGCCGGGGAGCTGTTTTTT. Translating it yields CASSSSPLAGELFF.